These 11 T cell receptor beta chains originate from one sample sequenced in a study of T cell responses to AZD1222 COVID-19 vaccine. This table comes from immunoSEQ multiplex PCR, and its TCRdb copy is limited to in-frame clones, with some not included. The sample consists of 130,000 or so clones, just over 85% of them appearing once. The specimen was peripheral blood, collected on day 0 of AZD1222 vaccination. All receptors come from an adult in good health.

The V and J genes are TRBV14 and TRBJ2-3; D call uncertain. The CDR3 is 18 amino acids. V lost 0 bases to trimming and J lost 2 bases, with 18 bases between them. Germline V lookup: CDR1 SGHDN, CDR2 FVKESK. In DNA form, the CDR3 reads TGTGCCAGCAGCCAAGACGTTGTGGGTTTAGGTGTCACAGATACGCAGTATTTT. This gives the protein CASSQDVVGLGVTDTQYF.

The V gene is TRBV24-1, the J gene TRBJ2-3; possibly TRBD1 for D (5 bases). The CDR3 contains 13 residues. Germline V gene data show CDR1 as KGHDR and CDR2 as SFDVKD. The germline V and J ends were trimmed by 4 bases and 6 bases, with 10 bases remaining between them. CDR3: CATSDSQEDTQYF. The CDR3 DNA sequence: TGTGCCACCAGTGACTCACAGGAGGATACGCAGTATTTT.

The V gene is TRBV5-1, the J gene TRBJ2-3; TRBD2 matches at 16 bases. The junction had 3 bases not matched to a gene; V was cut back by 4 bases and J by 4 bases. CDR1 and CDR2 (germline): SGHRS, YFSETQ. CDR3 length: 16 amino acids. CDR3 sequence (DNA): TGCGCCAGCAGCACGGGACTAGCGGGAGGGCCAGATACGCAGTATTTT. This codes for CASSTGLAGGPDTQYF.

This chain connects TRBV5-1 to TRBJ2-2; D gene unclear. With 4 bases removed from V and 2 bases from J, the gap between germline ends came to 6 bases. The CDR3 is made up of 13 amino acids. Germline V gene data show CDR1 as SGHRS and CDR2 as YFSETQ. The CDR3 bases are TGCGCCAGCAGCGCGGACAACACCGGGGAGCTGTTTTTT. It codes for CASSADNTGELFF.

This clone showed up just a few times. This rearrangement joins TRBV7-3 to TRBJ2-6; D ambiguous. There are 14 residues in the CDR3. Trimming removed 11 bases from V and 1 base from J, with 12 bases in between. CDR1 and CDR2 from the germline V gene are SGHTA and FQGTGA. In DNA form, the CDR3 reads TGTGCCGCCCCACAACCTTCTGGGGCCAACGTCCTGACTTTC. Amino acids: CAAPQPSGANVLTF.

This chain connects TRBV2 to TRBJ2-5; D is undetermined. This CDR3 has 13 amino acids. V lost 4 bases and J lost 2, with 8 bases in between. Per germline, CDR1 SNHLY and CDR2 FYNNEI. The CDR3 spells CASSGGLQETQYF. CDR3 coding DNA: TGTGCCAGCAGTGGAGGATTGCAAGAGACCCAGTACTTC.

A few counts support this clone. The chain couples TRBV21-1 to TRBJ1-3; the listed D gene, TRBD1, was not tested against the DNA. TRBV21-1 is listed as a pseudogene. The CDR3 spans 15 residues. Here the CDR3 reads CASSGRTGEVNTIYF. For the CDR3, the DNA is TGTGCCAGCAGCGGACGGACAGGGGAGGTGAACACCATATATTTT.

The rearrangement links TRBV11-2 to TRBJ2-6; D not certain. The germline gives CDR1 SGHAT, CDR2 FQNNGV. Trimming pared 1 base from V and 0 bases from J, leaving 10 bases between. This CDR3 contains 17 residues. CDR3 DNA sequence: TGTGCCAGCAGCTTAGTTCATGGGGACTCTGGGGCCAACGTCCTGACTTTC. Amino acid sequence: CASSLVHGDSGANVLTF.

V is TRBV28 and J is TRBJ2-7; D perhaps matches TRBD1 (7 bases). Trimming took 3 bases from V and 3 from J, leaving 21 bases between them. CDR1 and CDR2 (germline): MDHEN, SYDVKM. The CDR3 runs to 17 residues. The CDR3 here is CASSLDPGQGGVYEQYF. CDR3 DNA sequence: TGTGCCAGCAGTTTGGACCCCGGGCAGGGGGGAGTCTACGAGCAGTACTTC.

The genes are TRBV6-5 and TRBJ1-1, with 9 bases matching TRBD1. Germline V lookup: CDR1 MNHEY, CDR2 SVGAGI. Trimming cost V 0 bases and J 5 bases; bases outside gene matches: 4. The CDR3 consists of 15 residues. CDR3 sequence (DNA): TGTGCCAGCAGTTACTCCACAGGGGGCGATACTGAAGCTTTCTTT. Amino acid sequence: CASSYSTGGDTEAFF.

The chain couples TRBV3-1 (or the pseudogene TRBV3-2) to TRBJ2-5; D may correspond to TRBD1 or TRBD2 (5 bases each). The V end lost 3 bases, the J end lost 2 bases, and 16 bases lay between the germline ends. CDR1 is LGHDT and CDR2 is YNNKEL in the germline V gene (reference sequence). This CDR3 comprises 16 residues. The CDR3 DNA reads TGTGCCAGCAGCCAGGGGACCGCTCAGAGTCAAGAGACCCAGTACTTC. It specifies CASSQGTAQSQETQYF.